This T cell receptor beta chain was recovered during a study of cytomegalovirus exposure and HLA in healthy donors. Points from the study as a whole: Excluded: some indistinguishable V segments such as TRBV6-2 and TRBV6-3.

Primers included in the PCR were 60 Vbeta and 13 Jbeta primers. The assay was immunoSEQ multiplex PCR, and TCRdb's table has in-frame clones only and misses some. The data contain about 160,000 clones, about 65% of them singletons. There are 17 residues in the CDR3. Donors consisted of healthy bone marrow donors. A word on this clone: Antigen unknown.

The gene calls are TRBV21-1 and TRBJ2-7; no DNA check was done on the table's D call, TRBD2. TRBV21-1 is an annotated pseudogene. Input material: PBMCs. This TCR was sampled from a woman in her 30s in good health and CMV-seronegative. The CDR3 protein is CASSKGEREGSSYEQYF. The CDR3 DNA is TGTGCCAGCAGCAAAGGAGAACGGGAGGGGAGTTCCTACGAGCAGTACTTC.